This T cell receptor (beta chain) was captured by sequencing in a study of a mutant IDH1 vaccine in newly diagnosed glioma. Across the whole study: Before enrollment, the patients had been treated with radiotherapy alone, temozolomide alone, or both together. Most of them had received both. Study conclusions and caveats: The occurrence of vaccine-induced immune responses was seen in 90% to 95% of patients.

The data were produced by immunoSEQ multiplex PCR, yet TCRdb's version contains in-frame clones alone and is incomplete. The data show tens of thousands of clones, approximately 80% seen once. Documented time point: week 5, during vaccination. What each vaccine dose contained was 300 ug of mutant IDH1 20-mer peptide, accompanied by topical imiquimod. New IDH1-mutant, ATRX-lost WHO grade 3 or 4 astrocytomas occurred in donors. CDR3 length equals 17 residues. The germline V and J ends were trimmed by 0 bases and 3 bases, with 14 bases remaining between them. Germline V CDR1 and CDR2: SEHNR, FQNEAQ (reference sequence). Turning to this clone: Antigen specificity is unknown.

This TCR was recovered from a woman aged 18 to 35 with glioma. Some clones in this sample may be carry-over from other donors' samples. The rearrangement uses TRBV7-9 and TRBJ1-4; D ambiguous. Specimen: PBMCs, collected from a glioma patient whose treatment included an IDH1 peptide vaccine. The CDR3 coding sequence is TGTGCCAGCAGCTTAGCGTTGAGGAGCGGTTCTAATGAAAAACTGTTTTTT. As protein: CASSLALRSGSNEKLFF.